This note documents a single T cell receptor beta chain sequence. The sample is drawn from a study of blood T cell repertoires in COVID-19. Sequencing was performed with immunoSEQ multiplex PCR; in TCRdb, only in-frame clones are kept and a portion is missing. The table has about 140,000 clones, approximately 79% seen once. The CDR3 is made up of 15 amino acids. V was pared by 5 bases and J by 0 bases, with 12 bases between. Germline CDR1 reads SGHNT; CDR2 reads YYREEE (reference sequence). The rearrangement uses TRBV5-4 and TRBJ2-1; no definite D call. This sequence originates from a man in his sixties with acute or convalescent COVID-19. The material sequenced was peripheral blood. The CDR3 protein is CASSRVTPSYNEQFF. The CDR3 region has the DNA TGTGCCAGCAGTCGGGTCACTCCCTCCTACAATGAGCAGTTCTTC. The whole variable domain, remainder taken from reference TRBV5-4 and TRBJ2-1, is ETGVTQSPTHLIKTRGQQVTLRCSSQSGHNTVSWYQQALGQGPQFIFQYYREEENGRGNFPPRFSGLQFPNYSSELNVNALELDDSALYLCASSRVTPSYNEQFFGPGTRLTVL.